Listed here are 18 T cell receptor beta chains from one sample, sequenced in a study of CD8+CD57+ T cells in acquired aplastic anemia. The use of genomic DNA as template underpinned the TCR beta VDJ and CDR3 profiling. TCRdb called the reads again in MiXCR, with one record for every CDR3 protein. Of 450,000 to 600,000 distinct CDR3 sequences listed, around 30% are singletons. Patients chosen for sequencing had CD8+CD57+ cells that had expanded, as shown by flow cytometry. Sequenced: sorted CD4+, CD8+, or CD8+CD57+ T cells (not recorded which) from PBMCs. The receptors derive from a human donor with aplastic anemia.

The table lists this clonotype with many counts. CDR3 protein: CASSHEVEVNGYTF. The CDR3 DNA reads as TGTGCCAGCAGCCACGAGGTAGAAGTCAATGGCTACACCTTC. The chain combines TRBV7-9 with TRBJ1-2; D gene uncertain. V was trimmed by 5 bases and J by 6 bases, leaving 16 bases between them. Germline loops: CDR1 SEHNR, CDR2 FQNEAQ (reference sequence). The CDR3 is 14 residues long.

The rearrangement uses TRBV2 and TRBJ1-1, with D maybe TRBD1 (6 bases). The CDR3 sequence is 14 residues long. CDR1 and CDR2 (germline): SNHLY, FYNNEI. V was shortened by 3 bases and J by 5 bases, with 13 bases between the two germline ends. In DNA form, the CDR3 reads TGTGCCAGCAGTGAGAGGACAGAAGGAACTGAAGCTTTCTTT. It encodes CASSERTEGTEAFF.

The table lists this clonotype with a few counts. The rearrangement uses TRBV6-5 and TRBJ2-7; D is perhaps TRBD2 (7 bases). The germline V gene has CDR1 MNHEY and CDR2 SVGAGI. V gave up 2 bases and J gave up 4 bases, with 18 bases separating them. The CDR3 length is 16 residues. Here the CDR3 DNA reads TGTGCCAGCAGTTACCCTAAGGGGGGGGGAGCTTACGAGCAGTACTTC. This sequence encodes CASSYPKGGGAYEQYF.

This clonotype was counted ten times or more. This rearrangement joins TRBV24-1 to TRBJ2-7; no clear D gene. The CDR3 loop spans 13 amino acids. Trimming cost V 7 bases and J 4 bases, with 13 bases left between them. Germline V lookup: CDR1 KGHDR, CDR2 SFDVKD. CDR3 nucleotides: TGTGCCACCAGGGCAGGCCCGAATTACGAGCAGTACTTC. Translated: CATRAGPNYEQYF.

In this sample, this clonotype turned up many times. This chain connects TRBV7-9 to TRBJ1-6; D is undetermined. Germline values: CDR1 SEHNR, CDR2 FQNEAQ (reference sequence). V dropped 5 bases and J dropped 5 bases, with 10 bases sitting between them. The CDR3 runs 14 residues. The CDR3 protein is CASSPITDNSPLHF. The CDR3 DNA is TGTGCCAGCAGCCCCATTACAGATAATTCACCCCTCCACTTT.

CDR3 amino acids: CASSVGPQQLDTQYF. For the CDR3, the DNA is TGTGCCAGCAGCGTAGGACCTCAACAACTGGATACGCAGTATTTT. V usage is TRBV9 and J usage is TRBJ2-3; no clear D. The CDR3 runs to 15 residues. Trimming stripped 0 bases from V and 6 bases from J, with 14 bases between. CDR1 and CDR2 from the germline V gene are SGDLS and YYNGEE.

There are many counts of this clonotype. The chain employs TRBV5-1 and TRBJ2-7; TRBD1 aligns across 7 bases. CDR3 size: 13 residues. Germline CDR1 is SGHRS and CDR2 is YFSETQ. Trimming cost V 4 bases and J 6 bases; bases outside gene matches: 7. The CDR3 loop is CASSPRGQGEQYF. The CDR3 DNA is TGCGCCAGCAGCCCTAGGGGGCAGGGCGAGCAGTACTTC.

The chain joins TRBV15 to TRBJ2-2; D not certain. V was shortened by 6 bases and J by 5 bases, with 7 bases between the two germline ends. Germline V CDR1 and CDR2: LNHNV, YYDKDF (reference sequence). The CDR3 has 12 amino acids. Here the CDR3 DNA reads TGTGCCACCAGGGTGTTAACCGGGGAGCTGTTTTTT. It encodes CATRVLTGELFF. The entire variable domain, with the rest obtained from reference TRBV15 and TRBJ2-2, is as follows: DAMVIQNPRYQVTQFGKPVTLSCSQTLNHNVMYWYQQKSSQAPKLLFHYYDKDFNNEADTPDNFQSRRPNTSFCFLDIRSPGLGDTAMYLCATRVLTGELFFGEGSRLTVL.

This clonotype was detected ten times or more. The chain joins TRBV20-1 to TRBJ1-5; D is uncertain. The CDR3 loop spans 14 amino acids. Trimming removed 2 bases from V and 0 bases from J, with 8 bases in between. From germline, CDR1 is DFQATT and CDR2 SNEGSKA (reference sequence). CDR3 amino acids: CSARMPYSNQPQHF. Here the CDR3 DNA reads TGCAGTGCTAGAATGCCGTATAGCAATCAGCCCCAGCATTTT.

The chain recombines TRBV5-4 with TRBJ1-2; unclear D gene. Trimming stripped 2 bases from V and 2 bases from J, with 13 bases between. The CDR3 has 15 residues. From germline, CDR1 is SGHNT and CDR2 YYREEE (reference sequence). In nucleotides, the CDR3 is TGTGCCAGCAGCTTCGGGCAGGAAGGGAACTATGGCTACACCTTC. It encodes CASSFGQEGNYGYTF.

This rearrangement joins TRBV19 to TRBJ1-2; D might be TRBD1 (5 bases). The germline CDR1 and CDR2 sequences are LNHDA and SQIVND (reference sequence). V lost 3 bases and J lost 2, with 13 bases in between. CDR3 length: 15 amino acids. CDR3 coding DNA: TGTGCCAGTAGTATCTTCCGGGACGGGAACTATGGCTACACCTTC. Protein: CASSIFRDGNYGYTF.

As for this clonotype: Since no conserved phenylalanine or tryptophan closes the CDR3, a read error is the likely cause. It is unclear where the CDR3 begins or ends on the DNA, so no DNA is shown, and the CDR3 is as TCRdb lists it. This chain links TRBV7-3 with TRBJ2-6. Germline CDR1 and CDR2: SGHTA and FQGTGA. The length of the CDR3 is 8 amino acids, counting both ends. CDR3 protein: CASSVRTS.

At least ten counts were recorded for this clonotype. This chain connects TRBV25-1 to TRBJ2-1; perhaps TRBD1 as D (6 bases). Germline CDR1 reads MGHDK; CDR2 reads SYGVNS. V was cut by 3 bases and J by 2 bases, with 14 bases left in between. This CDR3 has 16 amino acids. The CDR3 spells CASSDGWGRTYNEQFF. CDR3 nucleotide sequence: TGTGCCAGCAGTGATGGTTGGGGGCGCACCTACAATGAGCAGTTCTTC.

This clonotype has more than one count but fewer than ten. The chain links TRBV4-1 to TRBJ1-6; no clear D gene. The germline CDR1 and CDR2 sequences are MGHRA and YSYEKL. V was trimmed by 0 bases and J by 8 bases, leaving 17 bases between them. The CDR3 consists of 17 residues. CDR3 loop: CASSQEWEQYGDSPLHF. The CDR3 nucleotides are TGCGCCAGCAGCCAAGAGTGGGAACAATATGGGGATTCACCCCTCCACTTT.

This chain connects TRBV27 to TRBJ1-6, with 8 bases that match TRBD1. V lost 7 bases and J lost 7; bases outside the gene matches: 12. The CDR3 totals 16 residues. Germline V gene data show CDR1 as MNHEY and CDR2 as SMNVEV (reference sequence). As DNA, the CDR3 is TGTGCCAGCACCGCGGCACGGACAGGGCGCAATTCACCCCTCCACTTT. It is translated as CASTAARTGRNSPLHF.

The V and J genes are TRBV7-9 and TRBJ1-1, with D perhaps matching TRBD1 (6 bases). The V and J ends lost 5 bases and 3 bases respectively, with 13 bases between them. The CDR3 runs to 14 residues. CDR1 is SEHNR and CDR2 is FQNEAQ in the germline V gene (reference sequence). The CDR3 loop reads CASSEQGGYTEAFF. CDR3 coding DNA: TGTGCCAGCAGCGAACAGGGTGGATACACTGAAGCTTTCTTT. The whole variable domain, remainder taken from reference TRBV7-9 and TRBJ1-1, is DTGVSQNPRHKITKRGQNVTFRCDPISEHNRLYWYRQTLGQGPEFLTYFQNEAQLEKSRLLSDRFSAERPKGSFSTLEIQRTEQGDSAMYLCASSEQGGYTEAFFGQGTRLTVV.

The CDR3 DNA reads TGTGCCAGTAGTACCTCTTGGGATACGCAGTATTTT. Amino acid sequence: CASSTSWDTQYF. This chain uses TRBV19 with TRBJ2-3; D unclear. The V and J ends lost 4 bases and 6 bases respectively, with 8 bases between them. Germline V lookup: CDR1 LNHDA, CDR2 SQIVND (reference sequence). The CDR3 spans 12 residues.

This clonotype was found a few times. The chain joins TRBV20-1 to TRBJ2-5; 9 bases line up with TRBD2. The CDR3 spans 13 residues. The germline V gene encodes CDR1 DFQATT and CDR2 SNEGSKA (reference sequence). V was clipped by 6 bases and J by 3 bases; unmatched bases: 5. CDR3 amino acids: CSAPASGEETQYF. CDR3 in DNA: TGCAGTGCGCCCGCTAGCGGGGAAGAGACCCAGTACTTC.